This TCR beta chain was identified during a study of chemoradiotherapy in HPV16-positive cancers. Germline V gene lookup returns CDR1 MDHEN and CDR2 SYDVKM. Trimming took 3 bases from V and 1 from J, leaving 12 bases between them. The CDR3 length is 15 residues. Using immunoSEQ multiplex PCR, the repertoire was profiled, and TCRdb retains in-frame clones only, with some absent. The top ten hold approximately 16% of the sample, which has 990 or so clones, around 74% seen once. Sequenced material: tumor tissue, taken from a patient who underwent chemoradiotherapy. The chain employs TRBV28 and TRBJ1-1; D perhaps matches TRBD1 (5 bases). The clonotype originates from a human donor with HPV-associated anogenital cancer. In DNA, the CDR3 is TGTGCCAGCAGTTTGGAGGGGCTCCAGAACACTGAAGCTTTCTTT. This gives the protein CASSLEGLQNTEAFF.